This TCR beta chain was identified in a study of blood T cell repertoires in COVID-19. There are 14 residues in the CDR3. The germline gives CDR1 SGHNT, CDR2 YYREEE (reference sequence). J was trimmed by 5 bases and V by 4 bases; bases with no gene match: 4. Produced via immunoSEQ multiplex PCR; TCRdb's table is partial and in-frame only. The sample has about 330,000 clones, about 88% seen once. Participant-reported clinical history was the basis for cohort assignment. In Cohort 3, a recovered donor had either two negative PCRs, clearance, or symptom resolution. The clonotype comes from a woman between 25 and 40 years old who had recovered from COVID-19. V gene TRBV5-4 combines with J gene TRBJ1-2; TRBD1 matches 11 bases. The material sequenced was PBMCs or T cells enriched from blood (not recorded which). The CDR3 region has the DNA TGTGCCAGCAGCAGGGGACAGGGGGGTTATGGCTACACCTTC. It encodes CASSRGQGGYGYTF.